This entry lists 28 T cell receptor beta chains sequenced from one sample in a study of shared clonotypes between healthy human individuals. Clones were read by immunoSEQ multiplex PCR, and TCRdb kept only the in-frame ones, dropping some. Altogether roughly 2.4 million clones are present, more than 90% being singletons, with the ten largest covering approximately 0.13%. Sequencing input: naive CD4+ T cells sorted from blood. Sample subset: CD45RA+ positively selected. The receptor set was obtained from a man aged 18-30 years in good health.

As regards this clone: This specimen includes other DNA sequences encoding the same CDR3. The chain couples TRBV15 to TRBJ1-1; D is possibly TRBD1 (5 bases). V was trimmed by 1 base and J by 1 base, leaving 7 bases between them. The CDR3 has 14 residues. The germline gives CDR1 LNHNV, CDR2 YYDKDF (reference sequence). This CDR3 is CATSRGQKNTEAFF. CDR3 sequence (DNA): TGTGCCACCAGCAGAGGACAGAAGAACACTGAAGCTTTCTTT.

The chain couples TRBV19 to TRBJ2-7; the match to TRBD2 covers 12 bases. Germline V gene sequence: CDR1 LNHDA, CDR2 SQIVND (reference sequence). This CDR3 comprises 16 residues. V shed 5 bases, J shed 2 bases, and the junction held 7 bases outside the gene matches. The CDR3 DNA is TGTGCCAGTAGTGATACTAGCGGGAGGTTTCCCTACGAGCAGTACTTC. This encodes CASSDTSGRFPYEQYF.

This chain uses TRBV2 with TRBJ2-2; D call uncertain. Trimming cost V 6 bases and J 4 bases, with 12 bases left between them. From germline, CDR1 is SNHLY and CDR2 FYNNEI. There are 14 residues in the CDR3. CDR3 protein: CASRASGTTGELFF. The CDR3 DNA reads TGTGCCAGCAGGGCATCAGGAACCACCGGGGAGCTGTTTTTT. The complete variable domain, with remaining parts taken from reference TRBV2 and TRBJ2-2, reads EPEVTQTPSHQVTQMGQEVILRCVPISNHLYFYWYRQILGQKVEFLVSFYNNEISEKSEIFDDQFSVERPDGSNFTLKIRSTKLEDSAMYFCASRASGTTGELFFGEGSRLTVL.

As for this clone: Other DNA sequences in the same sample also yield this CDR3. This CDR3 reads CASNKDSYNSPLHF. For the CDR3, the DNA is TGTGCCAGTAATAAGGACTCCTATAATTCACCCCTCCACTTT. The chain couples TRBV19 to TRBJ1-6; D uncertain. CDR1 and CDR2 from the germline V gene are LNHDA and SQIVND (reference sequence). V lost 7 bases and J lost 0, with 7 bases in between. The CDR3 runs to 14 residues.

A word on this clone: Additional DNA sequences in this sample encode the identical CDR3. V gene TRBV28 combines with J gene TRBJ2-7; 9 nucleotides agree with TRBD1. Germline values: CDR1 MDHEN, CDR2 SYDVKM. Trimming cost V 1 base and J 3 bases; bases outside gene matches: 1. The CDR3 has 14 residues. The CDR3 coding sequence is TGTGCCAGCAGTTTATCGACAGGGGGCTACGAGCAGTACTTC. This codes for CASSLSTGGYEQYF.

V gene TRBV11-2 combines with J gene TRBJ2-3; D may correspond to TRBD1 or TRBD2 (5 bases each). Germline V CDR1 and CDR2: SGHAT, FQNNGV. CDR3 size: 15 residues. Trimming cost V 11 bases and J 3 bases, with 21 bases left between them. CDR3: CAGTSLGRATDTQYF. The CDR3 DNA is TGTGCCGGGACGTCCCTGGGGCGCGCAACAGATACGCAGTATTTT.

This chain links TRBV6-5 with TRBJ2-5; the D gene is possibly TRBD2 (6 bases). Germline values: CDR1 MNHEY, CDR2 SVGAGI. CDR3 length: 13 amino acids. V was cut by 5 bases and J by 5 bases, with 12 bases left in between. The CDR3 reads CASSRTTSETQYF. The DNA of the CDR3 is TGTGCCAGCAGTCGGACTACCAGCGAGACCCAGTACTTC.

This clone was counted a single time. The sample has other DNA sequences that encode this CDR3 too. CDR3 residues: CASSPPGLADYEQYF. The CDR3 region has the DNA TGTGCCAGCTCACCACCGGGACTAGCGGACTACGAGCAGTACTTC. The J gene is TRBJ2-7, the V gene TRBV18; 11 bases match TRBD2. The junction had 1 base not matched to a gene; V was cut back by 0 bases and J by 3 bases. Germline V gives CDR1 KGHSH, CDR2 LQKENI. The CDR3 has 15 residues. Supplemented by reference TRBV18 and TRBJ2-7, the full variable domain reads NAGVMQNPRHLVRRRGQEARLRCSPMKGHSHVYWYRQLPEEGLKFMVYLQKENIIDESGMPKERFSAEFPKEGPSILRIQQVVRGDSAAYFCASSPPGLADYEQYFGPGTRLTVT.

The rearrangement uses TRBV7-2 and TRBJ2-7; 8 bases agree with TRBD1. The CDR3 is 14 residues long. V was clipped by 4 bases and J by 5 bases; unmatched bases: 7. The V gene's germline CDR1 is SGHTA and CDR2 FQGNSA. The CDR3 bases are TGTGCCAGCAGCTCCAGGGGGCGGGTAAACGAGCAGTACTTC. It encodes CASSSRGRVNEQYF. The full variable domain, with the rest looked up from reference TRBV7-2 and TRBJ2-7, is GAGVSQSPSNKVTEKGKDVELRCDPISGHTALYWYRQSLGQGLEFLIYFQGNSAPDKSGLPSDRFSAERTGGSVSTLTIQRTQQEDSAVYLCASSSRGRVNEQYFGPGTRLTVT.

The chain is built from TRBV5-1 and TRBJ1-1; 10 positions agree with TRBD1. In germline, CDR1 is SGHRS, CDR2 YFSETQ. V gave up 3 bases and J gave up 4 bases; unmatched junction bases: 6. The length of the CDR3 is 15 residues. The CDR3 DNA is TGCGCCAGCAGCTGGGGGACAGGGGACACCACTGAAGCTTTCTTT. It translates to CASSWGTGDTTEAFF.

This chain uses TRBV28 with TRBJ1-1; D is undetermined. The CDR3 has 15 amino acids. Trimming took off 2 bases at V and 0 bases at J, with 10 bases between the two ends. Germline V CDR1 and CDR2: MDHEN, SYDVKM. This CDR3 is CASSLGGTMNTEAFF. The CDR3 DNA sequence: TGTGCCAGCAGTTTAGGAGGCACAATGAACACTGAAGCTTTCTTT. Together with reference TRBV28 and TRBJ1-1, the CDR3 gives the full variable domain: DVKVTQSSRYLVKRTGEKVFLECVQDMDHENMFWYRQDPGLGLRLIYFSYDVKMKEKGDIPEGYSVSREKKERFSLILESASTNQTSMYLCASSLGGTMNTEAFFGQGTRLTVV.

The CDR3 DNA follows: TGCGCCAGCAGCTTGGACCGGCAGGGGGCCTTCGGGGAGCTGTTTTTT. This sequence encodes CASSLDRQGAFGELFF. The J gene is TRBJ2-2, the V gene TRBV5-1, with 8 positions matching TRBD1. The V and J ends lost 0 bases and 7 bases, in that order; junction bases with no gene match: 8. Germline lookup yields CDR1 SGHRS and CDR2 YFSETQ. The CDR3 covers 16 residues. Complete variable domain (other parts from reference TRBV5-1 and TRBJ2-2): KAGVTQTPRYLIKTRGQQVTLSCSPISGHRSVSWYQQTPGQGLQFLFEYFSETQRNKGNFPGRFSGRQFSNSRSEMNVSTLELGDSALYLCASSLDRQGAFGELFFGEGSRLTVL.

This rearrangement joins TRBV20-1 to TRBJ1-1, with D possibly matching TRBD1 (5 bases). Germline CDR1 DFQATT, CDR2 SNEGSKA (reference sequence). The CDR3 has 11 amino acids. V lost 7 bases and J 5 bases, leaving 11 bases between the germline ends. The CDR3 loop reads CSEGDQTEAFF. CDR3 coding DNA: TGCAGTGAAGGGGACCAAACTGAAGCTTTCTTT.

The sample holds one count of this clone. This chain links TRBV7-9 with TRBJ2-7, with a possible D match to TRBD2 (7 bases). V lost 5 bases and J lost 6, with 20 bases in between. The CDR3 sequence is 15 residues long. The germline CDR1 and CDR2 sequences are SEHNR and FQNEAQ (reference sequence). The DNA for the CDR3 is TGTGCCAGCAGCCCCTCGGGGGGCCTTAGGGCCGAGCAGTACTTC. Amino acid sequence: CASSPSGGLRAEQYF.

The gene calls are TRBV6-4 and TRBJ1-2; the D gene is possibly TRBD1 (5 bases). The CDR3 runs to 13 residues. Per the germline V gene, CDR1 is MRHNA and CDR2 is SNTAGT. Trimming left V 3 bases short and J 7 bases short, with 12 bases between. The CDR3 nucleotides are TGTGCCAGCAGTGAACGGGCAGGGAGTGGCTACACCTTC. Amino acid sequence: CASSERAGSGYTF.

The gene calls are TRBV10-3 and TRBJ2-1; 9 bases map to TRBD2. Germline CDR1 is ENHRY and CDR2 is SYGVKD. The CDR3 runs 15 residues. Trimming took 3 bases from V and 5 from J; bases not matched to a gene: 5. The CDR3: CAISEMLAGNNEQFF. As DNA, the CDR3 is TGTGCCATCAGTGAAATGCTAGCGGGGAACAATGAGCAGTTCTTC.

V is TRBV5-4 and J is TRBJ1-1, with D tentatively TRBD1 (6 bases). CDR1 and CDR2 (germline): SGHNT, YYREEE (reference sequence). The CDR3 sequence is 15 residues long. V lost 5 bases to trimming and J lost 3 bases, with 17 bases between them. The CDR3 DNA reads as TGTGCCAGCAGACCTCCGAGGGGGGAGGACACTGAAGCTTTCTTT. Protein sequence: CASRPPRGEDTEAFF.

As regards this clone: Other DNA sequences in the sample encode the same CDR3. This sequence joins TRBV6-6 and TRBJ1-6; D is ambiguous. The germline V gene encodes CDR1 MNHNY and CDR2 SVGAGI (reference sequence). The CDR3 covers 12 residues. V lost 0 bases to trimming and J lost 10 bases, with 4 bases between them. The CDR3 reads CASSYSGSPLHF. As DNA, the CDR3 is TGTGCCAGCAGTTACTCTGGATCACCCCTCCACTTT.

This chain joins TRBV6-6 and TRBJ1-4, with a tentative D call TRBD1 (6 bases). Germline assignment: CDR1 MNHNY and CDR2 SVGAGI (reference sequence). V was trimmed by 8 bases and J by 3 bases, leaving 19 bases between them. CDR3 length: 16 residues. CDR3: CASLQFWGASNEKLFF. The CDR3 coding sequence is TGTGCCAGCCTACAATTCTGGGGGGCATCTAATGAAAAACTGTTTTTT.

A note on this clone: Other DNA sequences in this specimen translate into the identical CDR3. The chain is built from TRBV6-6 and TRBJ2-1, with D uncertain. CDR3 length: 14 amino acids. The germline V gene has CDR1 MNHNY and CDR2 SVGAGI (reference sequence). V lost 0 bases to trimming and J lost 5 bases, with 8 bases between them. The CDR3 region has the DNA TGTGCCAGCAGTTACTCGGGCCGGGACAATGAGCAGTTCTTC. Translating gives CASSYSGRDNEQFF.

The chain uses TRBV19 and TRBJ1-4; D gene unclear. Between the trimmed V and J ends, which lost 6 bases and 2 bases, there was a span of 13 bases. CDR3 length: 15 residues. Germline lookup yields CDR1 LNHDA and CDR2 SQIVND (reference sequence). The CDR3 DNA reads as TGTGCCAGTAGGGCAGACCTCCGCACTAATGAAAAACTGTTTTTT. Its protein product is CASRADLRTNEKLFF.

This chain joins TRBV30 and TRBJ2-5; 13 bases are shared with TRBD2. The V gene end was trimmed by 2 bases and the J gene end by 5 bases; junction bases not matched to a gene: 5. Germline V gene sequence: CDR1 GTSNPN, CDR2 SVGIG (reference sequence). This CDR3 contains 15 residues. CDR3 DNA sequence: TGTGCCTGGAGTCACGGACTAGCGGGAGTTGAGACCCAGTACTTC. Translating gives CAWSHGLAGVETQYF.

The chain couples TRBV18 to TRBJ2-2; perhaps TRBD2 as D (6 bases). Trimming cost V 3 bases and J 7 bases, with 12 bases left between them. CDR1 and CDR2 from the germline V gene are KGHSH and LQKENI. The CDR3 is 14 residues long. The CDR3 sequence: CASSPRTSNGELFF. CDR3 bases: TGTGCCAGCTCACCCCGAACTAGCAACGGGGAGCTGTTTTTT.

The chain couples TRBV10-3 to TRBJ2-7; possibly TRBD1 or TRBD2 for D (5 bases each). Trimming removed 10 bases at V and 3 bases at J, with 13 bases between. This CDR3 region has 12 residues. CDR1 and CDR2 from the germline V gene are ENHRY and SYGVKD. The CDR3 DNA is TGTGCCAGCTCCGGGACCAACTACGAGCAGTACTTC. Protein: CASSGTNYEQYF.

The rearrangement uses TRBV5-1 and TRBJ2-1; tentatively, D is TRBD2 (6 bases). CDR1 SGHRS and CDR2 YFSETQ come from the germline V gene. The CDR3 consists of 15 residues. Trimming removed 4 bases from V and 3 bases from J, with 14 bases in between. CDR3: CASSAGTGSYNEQFF. The CDR3, as DNA: TGCGCCAGCAGCGCGGGGACGGGAAGCTACAATGAGCAGTTCTTC.

The chain carries TRBV5-1 and TRBJ2-1; TRBD1 might be the D (6 bases). CDR3 length equals 14 residues. Germline V CDR1 and CDR2: SGHRS, YFSETQ. The V gene lost 4 bases and the J gene lost 8 bases, with 16 bases spanning the gap. CDR3 coding DNA: TGCGCCAGCAGCAGGGACAACGCCGCCCATGAGCAGTTCTTC. It encodes CASSRDNAAHEQFF. Full variable domain (remainder filled in from reference TRBV5-1 and TRBJ2-1): KAGVTQTPRYLIKTRGQQVTLSCSPISGHRSVSWYQQTPGQGLQFLFEYFSETQRNKGNFPGRFSGRQFSNSRSEMNVSTLELGDSALYLCASSRDNAAHEQFFGPGTRLTVL.

V gene TRBV5-1 combines with J gene TRBJ1-6; D uncertain. The germline V and J ends were trimmed by 4 bases and 7 bases, with 12 bases remaining between them. The germline V gene has CDR1 SGHRS and CDR2 YFSETQ. The CDR3 runs 14 residues. CDR3 loop: CASSPGLQNSPLHF. The DNA for the CDR3 is TGCGCCAGCAGCCCCGGGCTCCAGAATTCACCCCTCCACTTT. Full variable domain (remainder filled in from reference TRBV5-1 and TRBJ1-6): KAGVTQTPRYLIKTRGQQVTLSCSPISGHRSVSWYQQTPGQGLQFLFEYFSETQRNKGNFPGRFSGRQFSNSRSEMNVSTLELGDSALYLCASSPGLQNSPLHFGNGTRLTVT.

Note on this clone: Within the sample, other DNA sequences also encode this same CDR3. The chain links TRBV18 to TRBJ2-1; TRBD1 matches at 11 bases. The germline V gene encodes CDR1 KGHSH and CDR2 LQKENI. V lost 2 bases, J lost 6 bases, and 3 bases stayed unmatched. This CDR3 has 15 amino acids. The CDR3 DNA follows: TGTGCCAGCTCACCAGGGACAGGGGGTAGCAATGAGCAGTTCTTC. It codes for CASSPGTGGSNEQFF.